One and the same sample provided the 27 T cell receptor beta chains below, sequenced in a study of CD4 T cells in relation to SARS-CoV-2 and coronaviruses. Produced via immunoSEQ multiplex PCR; TCRdb's table is partial and in-frame only. Among some 35,000 clones listed, 88% were seen once. The sample consisted of memory CD4+ T cells from PBMCs. The receptors originated from an adult with COVID-19.

The chain is built from TRBV7-3 and TRBJ2-3; 8 nucleotides agree with TRBD1. Trimming at V came to 8 bases and at J to 3 bases, leaving 7 bases not matched to a gene. The CDR3 has 14 residues. CDR1 is SGHTA and CDR2 is FQGTGA in the germline V gene. The CDR3 coding sequence is TGTGCCAGCGGCCTTACAGGGGGAACAGATACGCAGTATTTT. Encoded protein: CASGLTGGTDTQYF.

The chain joins TRBV2 to TRBJ2-7; 13 bases fit TRBD2. Germline V gene data show CDR1 as SNHLY and CDR2 as FYNNEI. There are 15 residues in the CDR3. V was clipped by 6 bases and J by 6 bases; unmatched bases: 8. The CDR3, as DNA: TGTGCCAGCAGGCTACTAGCGGGGGGGCGTCTCGAGCAGTACTTC. Translated: CASRLLAGGRLEQYF.

The CDR3: CAISWTSGSTDTQYF. The CDR3 bases are TGTGCCATCAGTTGGACTAGCGGGAGCACAGATACGCAGTATTTT. The chain is built from TRBV10-3 and TRBJ2-3; 11 nucleotides agree with TRBD2. V dropped 5 bases and J dropped 0; count of bases not matched to a gene: 1. Germline CDR1 is ENHRY and CDR2 is SYGVKD. The length of the CDR3 is 15 residues.

The chain uses TRBV28 and TRBJ1-6; TRBD1 matches at 8 bases. Germline CDR1 MDHEN, CDR2 SYDVKM. The CDR3 is 14 residues long. With 6 bases clipped from V and 7 bases from J, the junction kept 5 bases outside the gene matches. The CDR3 nucleotides are TGTGCCAGCAGGACGGACAGGGCAAATTCACCCCTCCACTTT. Amino acids: CASRTDRANSPLHF.

This clone was detected only once. This sequence joins TRBV12-3 or TRBV12-4 and TRBJ2-1, with D unresolved. The V gene lost 3 bases and the J gene lost 9 bases, with 9 bases spanning the gap. The CDR3 length is 12 residues. The CDR3 DNA reads TGTGCCAGCAGTTTGGAAGTTTCTGAGCAGTTCTTC. It specifies CASSLEVSEQFF.

This sequence joins TRBV25-1 and TRBJ1-1, with D perhaps TRBD1 (5 bases). CDR1 and CDR2 from the germline V gene are MGHDK and SYGVNS. Trimming removed 10 bases from V and 1 base from J, with 19 bases in between. CDR3 length: 15 residues. The CDR3: CATARGEWGNTEAFF. CDR3 in DNA: TGTGCCACCGCGAGGGGAGAATGGGGGAACACTGAAGCTTTCTTT.

This clone was detected once. The J gene is TRBJ2-6, the V gene TRBV25-1, with 7 bases fitting TRBD2. V shed 6 bases and J 0 bases; nucleotides not matched to a gene: 5. The CDR3 loop spans 16 amino acids. Germline CDR1 reads MGHDK; CDR2 reads SYGVNS. CDR3 in amino acids: CASSPGGGSGANVLTF. DNA of the CDR3: TGTGCCAGCAGCCCTGGGGGGGGCTCTGGGGCCAACGTCCTGACTTTC.

The chain joins TRBV19 to TRBJ1-6; 9 nucleotides line up with TRBD1. This CDR3 spans 15 amino acids. From germline, CDR1 is LNHDA and CDR2 SQIVND (reference sequence). With 7 bases clipped from V and 5 bases from J, the junction kept 6 bases outside the gene matches. CDR3 sequence: CASTSGQGHNSPLHF. CDR3 DNA: TGTGCCAGTACCTCGGGACAGGGCCATAATTCACCCCTCCACTTT.

The chain has TRBV7-9 and TRBJ2-1, with TRBD2 matching 8 bases. CDR3 length equals 15 residues. V dropped 3 bases and J dropped 5; count of bases not matched to a gene: 6. The V gene's germline CDR1 is SEHNR and CDR2 FQNEAQ (reference sequence). CDR3 amino acids: CASSFGGAVNNEQFF. For the CDR3, the DNA is TGTGCCAGCAGCTTCGGGGGGGCAGTCAACAATGAGCAGTTCTTC. The full variable domain, completed using reference TRBV7-9 and TRBJ2-1, is DTGVSQNPRHKITKRGQNVTFRCDPISEHNRLYWYRQTLGQGPEFLTYFQNEAQLEKSRLLSDRFSAERPKGSFSTLEIQRTEQGDSAMYLCASSFGGAVNNEQFFGPGTRLTVL.

This clone was detected only a few times. The chain uses TRBV29-1 and TRBJ1-2, with 7 bases lining up with TRBD1. The CDR3 is 12 amino acids. V lost 7 bases to trimming and J lost 4 bases; unmatched junction nucleotides: 6. CDR1 and CDR2 (germline): SQVTM, ANQGSEA. The CDR3: CSGGGQGYGYTF. The CDR3 DNA reads as TGCAGCGGAGGGGGCCAGGGCTATGGCTACACCTTC.

The CDR3 nucleotides read TGTGCCACCACCCCCGGGGGGGGAGGGGAGACCCAGTACTTC. Translated: CATTPGGGGETQYF. This chain uses TRBV15 with TRBJ2-5; TRBD2 aligns across 8 bases. Germline V lookup: CDR1 LNHNV, CDR2 YYDKDF (reference sequence). V shed 7 bases and J 5 bases; nucleotides not matched to a gene: 9. The CDR3 totals 14 residues. Full variable domain (missing parts from reference TRBV15 and TRBJ2-5): DAMVIQNPRYQVTQFGKPVTLSCSQTLNHNVMYWYQQKSSQAPKLLFHYYDKDFNNEADTPDNFQSRRPNTSFCFLDIRSPGLGDTAMYLCATTPGGGGETQYFGPGTRLLVL.

This chain links TRBV29-1 with TRBJ1-2, with a tentative D call TRBD1 (5 bases). Germline V lookup: CDR1 SQVTM, CDR2 ANQGSEA. V was shortened by 7 bases and J by 2 bases, with 14 bases between the two germline ends. The CDR3 is 13 residues long. The CDR3 loop reads CSALGPSNYGYTF. As DNA, the CDR3 is TGCAGCGCCCTGGGACCGTCGAACTATGGCTACACCTTC.

The rearrangement uses TRBV18 and TRBJ1-1; no reliable D call. V was clipped by 3 bases and J by 1 base, with 9 bases between them. Per the germline V gene, CDR1 is KGHSH and CDR2 is LQKENI. The CDR3 covers 14 residues. In DNA form, the CDR3 reads TGTGCCAGCTCACCGGACGGGAAGAACACTGAAGCTTTCTTT. Protein: CASSPDGKNTEAFF.

V usage is TRBV18 and J usage is TRBJ2-3; a weak D match, TRBD1 (5 bases). Germline CDR1 and CDR2: KGHSH and LQKENI. CDR3 length: 16 amino acids. Trimming cost V 2 bases and J 4 bases, with 16 bases left between them. The CDR3, as DNA: TGTGCCAGCTCACCATCTGGGGCCAGTCCTCCAGATACGCAGTATTTT. This codes for CASSPSGASPPDTQYF.

This rearrangement joins TRBV29-1 to TRBJ1-2; perhaps TRBD1 as D (6 bases). The V gene's germline CDR1 is SQVTM and CDR2 ANQGSEA. This CDR3 is 11 amino acids long. V was trimmed by 7 bases and J by 6 bases, leaving 12 bases between them. CDR3 sequence (DNA): TGCAGCGATAGGACAGCAAATGGCTACACCTTC. It specifies CSDRTANGYTF.

A single count supports this clone. The chain joins TRBV5-6 to TRBJ2-4; 7 nucleotides line up with TRBD2. The CDR3 runs to 16 residues. Germline CDR1 is SGHDT and CDR2 is YYEEEE. Trimming at V came to 1 base and at J to 1 base, leaving 5 bases not matched to a gene. The CDR3 DNA sequence: TGTGCCAGCAGCTTGATCTGGCGGGGGGCCAAAAACATTCAGTACTTC. It specifies CASSLIWRGAKNIQYF.

The rearrangement joins TRBV3-1 (or the pseudogene TRBV3-2) to TRBJ2-2, with D perhaps TRBD1 (6 bases). This CDR3 has 16 amino acids. CDR1 is LGHDT, CDR2 YNNKEL, per germline (reference sequence). The V end lost 4 bases, the J end lost 2 bases, and 14 bases lay between the germline ends. CDR3 sequence (DNA): TGTGCCAGCAGCCCCCGGACAGCCTTAAACACCGGGGAGCTGTTTTTT. Its protein product is CASSPRTALNTGELFF.

The chain recombines TRBV5-1 with TRBJ1-1; the match to TRBD1 covers 9 bases. Per germline, CDR1 SGHRS and CDR2 YFSETQ. V was pared by 3 bases and J by 10 bases, with 10 bases of the junction left unmatched. This CDR3 region has 14 residues. The CDR3 reads CASSSLPDRGTAFF. The DNA of the CDR3 is TGCGCCAGCAGCTCTCTTCCGGACAGGGGCACAGCTTTCTTT.

The chain couples TRBV15 to TRBJ1-4; D is ambiguous. With 0 bases removed from V and 8 bases from J, the gap between germline ends came to 13 bases. Germline V gene sequence: CDR1 LNHNV, CDR2 YYDKDF (reference sequence). The length of the CDR3 is 15 residues. CDR3 DNA sequence: TGTGCCACCAGCAGAGATAGGAGTAGCGGGGAAAAACTGTTTTTT. Its translation is CATSRDRSSGEKLFF.

This chain uses TRBV3-1 (or the pseudogene TRBV3-2) with TRBJ2-7; TRBD1 matches 8 bases. Unmatched junction bases numbered 3, after V lost 5 bases and J lost 3 bases. Germline V gene data show CDR1 as LGHDT and CDR2 as YNNKEL (reference sequence). This CDR3 comprises 13 residues. The chain's CDR3 is CASSYGTGYEQYF. The CDR3 DNA reads TGTGCCAGCAGCTACGGGACAGGCTACGAGCAGTACTTC.

The chain couples TRBV7-3 to TRBJ1-2; 10 bases agree with TRBD1. Looked up from germline, CDR1 is SGHTA and CDR2 is FQGTGA. The ends lost 3 bases at V and 2 bases at J; junction bases unmatched: 3. The CDR3 has 15 residues. CDR3 nucleotide sequence: TGTGCCAGCAGCTTGGGGGGACAGGGGAACTATGGCTACACCTTC. It is translated as CASSLGGQGNYGYTF.

J is TRBJ2-2 and V is TRBV6-2 or TRBV6-3; 7 bases map to TRBD2. This CDR3 has 15 residues. Germline V gene sequence: CDR1 MNHEY, CDR2 SVGEGT. Losses at the gene ends were 4 bases for V and 7 bases for J; bases not matched to a gene: 9. The CDR3 DNA is TGTGCCAGCAGTTCCACGGGGGGATCTATCGGGGAGCTGTTTTTT. Its translation is CASSSTGGSIGELFF.

V and J are TRBV7-9 and TRBJ2-7; D is possibly TRBD1 (7 bases). With 2 bases removed from V and 5 bases from J, the gap between germline ends came to 22 bases. Germline CDR1 reads SEHNR; CDR2 reads FQNEAQ (reference sequence). The CDR3 is 17 amino acids. DNA of the CDR3: TGTGCCAGCAGCTTACAAGGGGGTGGAGGGGGCCGCCACGAGCAGTACTTC. Translation: CASSLQGGGGGRHEQYF.

This clone turned up a few times. The chain has TRBV19 and TRBJ2-2; D gene ambiguous. With 0 bases removed from V and 7 bases from J, the gap between germline ends came to 12 bases. CDR1 is LNHDA and CDR2 is SQIVND in the germline V gene (reference sequence). The CDR3 runs to 15 residues. CDR3 protein: CASSIEVGRFGELFF. The DNA of the CDR3 is TGTGCCAGTAGTATAGAGGTCGGCAGATTCGGGGAGCTGTTTTTT.

This chain uses TRBV4-2 with TRBJ2-7, with no clear D. The CDR3 spans 14 residues. Germline assignment: CDR1 LGHNA and CDR2 YNFKEQ. V was trimmed by 1 base and J by 1 base, leaving 8 bases between them. CDR3: CASSQGLGSYEQYF. The CDR3 DNA reads TGTGCCAGCAGCCAAGGCCTGGGGTCCTACGAGCAGTACTTC.

Only one count was recorded for this clone. The chain couples TRBV11-3 to TRBJ2-5; TRBD2 agrees at 13 bases. This CDR3 comprises 15 residues. Germline V gives CDR1 SGHNT, CDR2 YENEEA. J was trimmed by 2 bases and V by 5 bases; bases with no gene match: 2. The CDR3 region is CASSLLAGGQETQYF. The CDR3 DNA reads TGTGCCAGCAGCCTACTAGCGGGGGGGCAAGAGACCCAGTACTTC.

The V call is TRBV2, the J call TRBJ2-7; 9 positions agree with TRBD2. The J segment lost 6 bases and the V segment lost 6 bases, leaving 12 bases of the junction unmatched. The CDR3 runs 15 residues. CDR1 SNHLY and CDR2 FYNNEI come from the germline V gene. The CDR3 loop is CASRPGGSGGLEQYF. The DNA of the CDR3 is TGTGCCAGCAGGCCCGGGGGTAGCGGGGGCCTCGAGCAGTACTTC.